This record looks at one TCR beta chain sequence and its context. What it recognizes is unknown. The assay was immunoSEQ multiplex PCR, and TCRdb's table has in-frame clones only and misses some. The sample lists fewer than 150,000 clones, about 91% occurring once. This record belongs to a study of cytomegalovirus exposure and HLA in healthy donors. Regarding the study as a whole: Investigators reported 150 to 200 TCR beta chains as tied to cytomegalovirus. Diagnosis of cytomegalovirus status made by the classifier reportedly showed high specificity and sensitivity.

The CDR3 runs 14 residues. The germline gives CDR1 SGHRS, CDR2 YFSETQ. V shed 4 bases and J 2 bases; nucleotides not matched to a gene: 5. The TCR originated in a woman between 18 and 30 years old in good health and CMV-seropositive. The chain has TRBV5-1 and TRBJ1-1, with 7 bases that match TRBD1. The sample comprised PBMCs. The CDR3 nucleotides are TGCGCCAGCAGCAGGGACAGCGAAAACACTGAAGCTTTCTTT. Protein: CASSRDSENTEAFF.